These 31 T cell receptor beta chains originate from one sample sequenced in a study of T cell responses to AZD1222 COVID-19 vaccine. Assay used: immunoSEQ multiplex PCR; TCRdb lists only in-frame clones, some missing. The profile shows 95,000 to 150,000 clones, around nine tenths of them singletons. The sequencing used peripheral blood, collected on day 0 of AZD1222 vaccination. The receptors here all came from an adult in good health.

The chain uses TRBV5-4 and TRBJ1-1; 10 positions match TRBD1. This CDR3 region has 17 residues. J gave up 4 bases and V 4 bases, and 13 bases lay outside the gene matches. Germline CDR1 reads SGHNT; CDR2 reads YYREEE (reference sequence). The CDR3 region has the DNA TGTGCCAGCAGCATGGGACAGGGGTCAGGATTAGTCACTGAAGCTTTCTTT. Amino acid sequence: CASSMGQGSGLVTEAFF.

This clone was counted between two and nine times. The chain has TRBV27 and TRBJ2-7; 13 positions match TRBD2. The CDR3 spans 15 residues. Germline V gene data show CDR1 as MNHEY and CDR2 as SMNVEV (reference sequence). The junction had 6 bases not matched to a gene; V was cut back by 6 bases and J by 4 bases. CDR3 nucleotide sequence: TGTGCCAGCAGCCGAGGACTAGCGGGAGAGTACGAGCAGTACTTC. Translated: CASSRGLAGEYEQYF.

Here the CDR3 reads CASSIRRVPTEAFF. The CDR3 DNA reads TGTGCCAGTAGTATAAGGAGGGTCCCCACTGAAGCTTTCTTT. The chain joins TRBV19 to TRBJ1-1; D uncertain. The CDR3 loop spans 14 amino acids. Germline CDR1 LNHDA, CDR2 SQIVND (reference sequence). Trimming took off 2 bases at V and 4 bases at J, with 11 bases between the two ends.

This clone was recorded once. The genes are TRBV19 and TRBJ2-2; no definite D call. Between the trimmed V and J ends, which lost 3 bases and 6 bases, there was a span of 8 bases. Germline CDR1 LNHDA, CDR2 SQIVND (reference sequence). The CDR3 is 13 residues long. The CDR3 sequence: CASSIGVAGELFF. CDR3 bases: TGTGCCAGTAGTATTGGGGTGGCCGGGGAGCTGTTTTTT.

The chain has TRBV18 and TRBJ2-7; D is uncertain. The germline gives CDR1 KGHSH, CDR2 LQKENI. This CDR3 contains 13 residues. V shed 4 bases and J shed 4 bases, with 11 bases lying between them. The CDR3 reads CASSQSAKYEQYF. The CDR3, as DNA: TGTGCCAGCTCACAGTCTGCCAAGTACGAGCAGTACTTC.

This clone was counted between two and nine times. The rearrangement joins TRBV7-8 to TRBJ2-4, with D unclear. Germline loops: CDR1 SGHVS, CDR2 FQNEAQ. Trimming cost V 0 bases and J 6 bases, with 18 bases left between them. This CDR3 has 17 amino acids. The CDR3 reads CASSLARRVEPSNIQYF. In DNA, the CDR3 is TGTGCCAGCAGCTTAGCTCGCCGGGTAGAACCGTCAAACATTCAGTACTTC.

The chain combines TRBV19 with TRBJ1-2, with D possibly matching TRBD1 (6 bases). The CDR3 runs 14 residues. The V gene lost 4 bases and the J gene lost 8 bases, with 17 bases spanning the gap. CDR1 and CDR2 from the germline V gene are LNHDA and SQIVND (reference sequence). The CDR3 region is CASSTFSQGSGYTF. The CDR3 nucleotides are TGTGCCAGTAGTACTTTTTCACAGGGTTCGGGCTACACCTTC.

The chain links TRBV5-1 to TRBJ2-2; D possibly corresponds to TRBD1 (5 bases). The CDR3 covers 14 residues. Germline V lookup: CDR1 SGHRS, CDR2 YFSETQ. Trimming took 4 bases from V and 1 from J, leaving 8 bases between them. Here the CDR3 reads CASSVRENTGELFF. CDR3 bases: TGCGCCAGCAGCGTCAGGGAGAACACCGGGGAGCTGTTTTTT.

The chain couples TRBV10-3 to TRBJ1-1; D uncertain. Trimming shortened V by 4 bases and J by 0 bases, and 9 bases separated the two germline ends. This CDR3 is 14 amino acids long. Germline V CDR1 and CDR2: ENHRY, SYGVKD. CDR3 in amino acids: CAISGVNLNTEAFF. The CDR3 coding sequence is TGTGCCATCAGTGGAGTCAACCTGAACACTGAAGCTTTCTTT.

This chain uses TRBV7-2 with TRBJ2-5; 8 bases align to TRBD2. V dropped 6 bases and J dropped 2; count of bases not matched to a gene: 14. The CDR3 is made up of 17 amino acids. Germline V lookup: CDR1 SGHTA, CDR2 FQGNSA. CDR3 bases: TGTGCCAGCAGTCCCCCTCGGGGGGTAGCGGGACAAGAGACCCAGTACTTC. Translated: CASSPPRGVAGQETQYF.

The chain links TRBV15 to TRBJ1-5; TRBD1 might be the D (6 bases). The CDR3 has 15 amino acids. Germline V lookup: CDR1 LNHNV, CDR2 YYDKDF (reference sequence). The V end was cut by 2 bases, the J end by 6 bases, with 14 bases between. CDR3 amino acids: CATSRLGTTVQPQHF. The CDR3 nucleotides are TGTGCCACCAGCAGACTTGGGACAACTGTTCAGCCCCAGCATTTT.

The chain couples TRBV24-1 to TRBJ2-5, with 10 bases identical to TRBD1. This CDR3 has 15 amino acids. V was clipped by 6 bases and J by 5 bases; unmatched bases: 8. Germline CDR1 reads KGHDR; CDR2 reads SFDVKD. CDR3 protein: CATSPGTGVFETQYF. The CDR3 DNA sequence: TGTGCCACCAGTCCCGGGACAGGGGTTTTTGAGACCCAGTACTTC.

The chain recombines TRBV19 with TRBJ1-2; perhaps TRBD1 as D (5 bases). V lost 3 bases and J lost 4, with 12 bases in between. The CDR3 sequence is 14 residues long. CDR1 is LNHDA, CDR2 SQIVND, per germline (reference sequence). CDR3 amino acids: CASSMRGSGYGYTF. As DNA, the CDR3 is TGTGCCAGTAGTATGCGGGGGTCTGGCTATGGCTACACCTTC.

The genes are TRBV18 and TRBJ2-2; possibly TRBD1 or TRBD2 for D (6 bases each). The V gene lost 3 bases and the J gene lost 4 bases, with 9 bases spanning the gap. CDR3 length equals 14 residues. Germline CDR1 is KGHSH and CDR2 is LQKENI. The CDR3 loop is CASSPGGFTGELFF. CDR3 DNA sequence: TGTGCCAGCTCACCCGGGGGCTTCACCGGGGAGCTGTTTTTT.

The chain joins TRBV11-2 to TRBJ2-1; TRBD2 matches at 8 bases. Germline trimming cut 4 bases from V and 2 bases from J; bases unmatched to any gene: 10. Germline-derived CDR1 and CDR2 are SGHAT and FQNNGV. The CDR3 spans 17 residues. The CDR3 spells CASSSPSPGLAYNEQFF. DNA of the CDR3: TGTGCCAGCAGCTCCCCTTCTCCGGGACTAGCCTACAATGAGCAGTTCTTC.

V and J are TRBV19 and TRBJ2-1, with 12 positions matching TRBD2. This CDR3 has 16 residues. The germline gives CDR1 LNHDA, CDR2 SQIVND (reference sequence). V trimming: 10 bases; J trimming: 9 bases; junction bases outside the gene matches: 16. CDR3 residues: CATRRVAASGRGEQFF. In nucleotides, the CDR3 is TGTGCCACCCGACGGGTTGCGGCTAGCGGGAGGGGTGAGCAGTTCTTC.

This rearrangement joins TRBV5-1 to TRBJ2-2; tentatively, D is TRBD2 (5 bases). This CDR3 has 15 amino acids. Trimming cost V 2 bases and J 0 bases, with 8 bases left between them. Germline values: CDR1 SGHRS, CDR2 YFSETQ. CDR3 nucleotides: TGCGCCAGCAGCTTTGGCGGGCCGAACACCGGGGAGCTGTTTTTT. Protein product: CASSFGGPNTGELFF.

Here the CDR3 DNA reads TGTGCCAGCAGCTTTGATCAGGAGCGAGGCTACACCTTC. Its protein is CASSFDQERGYTF. The chain recombines TRBV5-4 with TRBJ1-2, with D unresolved. Deletions cut 2 bases from V and 8 bases from J, with 13 bases between. CDR3 length: 13 residues. Germline CDR1 reads SGHNT; CDR2 reads YYREEE (reference sequence).

Remarks on this clone: A junction boundary mismatches the germline segment, possibly from a read error. The rearrangement uses TRBV7-7 and TRBJ2-5; D may be TRBD2 (6 bases). This CDR3 spans 15 amino acids. In germline, CDR1 is SSHAT, CDR2 FNYEAQ (reference sequence). The CDR3 DNA follows: TGTGCTAGCAGCTTAGATAGCGCCGGAGGGGAGACCCAGTACTTC. Its translation is CASSLDSAGGETQYF.

V and J are TRBV5-1 and TRBJ2-3, with unresolved D. Trimming removed 2 bases at V and 4 bases at J, with 8 bases between. The CDR3 extends over 13 amino acids. CDR1 and CDR2 (germline): SGHRS, YFSETQ. The CDR3 here is CASSFYVADTQYF. CDR3 DNA sequence: TGCGCCAGCAGCTTTTATGTCGCAGATACGCAGTATTTT.

The CDR3 sequence is CASSWGLGGEQFF. Here the CDR3 DNA reads TGTGCCAGCAGTTGGGGCCTCGGGGGTGAGCAGTTCTTC. The rearrangement uses TRBV27 and TRBJ2-1, with D possibly TRBD2 on 6 matching bases. Germline V gene sequence: CDR1 MNHEY, CDR2 SMNVEV (reference sequence). The CDR3 covers 13 residues. Trimming stripped 4 bases from V and 9 bases from J, with 13 bases between.

The gene calls are TRBV6-5 and TRBJ2-3; possibly TRBD1 or TRBD2 for D (5 bases each). CDR1 and CDR2 from the germline V gene are MNHEY and SVGAGI. V lost 6 bases and J 2 bases, leaving 12 bases between the germline ends. The CDR3 is 14 residues long. CDR3 amino acids: CASSWDPNTDTQYF. CDR3 DNA sequence: TGTGCCAGCAGCTGGGACCCAAACACAGATACGCAGTATTTT.

The chain couples TRBV11-3 to TRBJ2-1; TRBD2 agrees at 9 bases. Germline-derived CDR1 and CDR2 are SGHNT and YENEEA. The trim removed 5 bases at V and 6 bases at J, leaving 8 bases unmatched. This CDR3 contains 15 residues. CDR3 region: CASSQEAGGSNEQFF. The CDR3, as DNA: TGTGCCAGCAGCCAAGAGGCGGGGGGGTCCAATGAGCAGTTCTTC.

The gene calls are TRBV6-6 and TRBJ2-7; a possible D gene is TRBD1 (6 bases). Germline V lookup: CDR1 MNHNY, CDR2 SVGAGI (reference sequence). Trimming shortened V by 2 bases and J by 2 bases, and 13 bases separated the two germline ends. The CDR3 has 15 amino acids. The CDR3 DNA sequence: TGTGCCAGCAGTTACCCCCCCAGGGGAACCTACGAGCAGTACTTC. Translated, it gives CASSYPPRGTYEQYF.

The chain employs TRBV21-1 and TRBJ1-1. TRBV21-1 is a pseudogene segment. The CDR3 is 12 residues long. CDR3 nucleotides: TGTGCCAGCTCCAAAGGGGGGACTGAAGCTTTCTTT. It codes for CASSKGGTEAFF.

The V and J genes are TRBV29-1 and TRBJ1-1; D is unresolved. The CDR3 runs 11 residues. V was clipped by 4 bases and J by 2 bases, with 5 bases between them. CDR1 is SQVTM, CDR2 ANQGSEA, per germline. CDR3 sequence (DNA): TGCAGCGTTGTTAGAAACACTGAAGCTTTCTTT. Translating gives CSVVRNTEAFF.

V is TRBV7-3 and J is TRBJ2-2; no reliable D call. CDR3 length: 14 residues. The V end lost 2 bases, the J end lost 7 bases, and 11 bases lay between the germline ends. Per the germline V gene, CDR1 is SGHTA and CDR2 is FQGTGA. CDR3 residues: CASSLGPGDGELFF. The CDR3, as DNA: TGTGCCAGCAGCTTAGGTCCGGGTGACGGGGAGCTGTTTTTT.

This rearrangement joins TRBV7-2 to TRBJ1-2; TRBD1 agrees at 11 bases. Looked up from germline, CDR1 is SGHTA and CDR2 is FQGNSA. Trimming cost V 4 bases and J 7 bases; bases outside gene matches: 5. The CDR3 covers 14 residues. This chain's CDR3 is CASSSGQGAVGYTF. The DNA for the CDR3 is TGTGCCAGCAGCTCCGGACAGGGGGCGGTTGGCTACACCTTC.

The chain links TRBV7-2 to TRBJ1-2, with 7 bases matching TRBD1. The V segment lost 1 base and the J segment 1 base; nucleotides outside the gene matches: 3. The V gene's germline CDR1 is SGHTA and CDR2 FQGNSA. The CDR3 has 15 amino acids. Here the CDR3 reads CASSLGGQSNYGYTF. The CDR3 coding sequence is TGTGCCAGCAGCTTAGGGGGACAGAGTAACTATGGCTACACCTTC.

The gene calls are TRBV11-3 and TRBJ2-1; possibly TRBD1 or TRBD2 for D (5 bases each). V lost 5 bases and J 7 bases, leaving 18 bases between the germline ends. Germline CDR1 SGHNT, CDR2 YENEEA. The length of the CDR3 is 15 residues. The CDR3 sequence: CASSPARGEGNEQFF. The DNA of the CDR3 is TGTGCCAGCAGCCCCGCACGGGGTGAGGGGAATGAGCAGTTCTTC.

V gene TRBV6-1 combines with J gene TRBJ2-1; TRBD1 matches 8 bases. CDR3 length: 14 amino acids. The J segment lost 8 bases and the V segment lost 2 bases, leaving 5 bases of the junction unmatched. Germline V gene sequence: CDR1 MNHNS, CDR2 SASEGT. CDR3 region: CASSEQGAYDEQFF. DNA for the CDR3: TGTGCCAGCAGTGAACAGGGGGCGTATGATGAGCAGTTCTTC.